One sample yielded the 14 T cell receptor beta chains listed below, sequenced in a study of shared clonotypes between healthy human individuals. Some clones are missing from TCRdb's copy, which holds only in-frame ones; the method was immunoSEQ multiplex PCR. This sample yields under 600,000 clones, of which 60% to 80% are seen a single time; around 12% belongs to the top ten. Specimen: PBMCs. These receptors came from a woman between 35 and 50 years old in good health. Some clones in this sample may be carry-over from other donors' samples.

The chain combines TRBV6-5 with TRBJ1-1; D is perhaps TRBD1 (5 bases). Germline V gene lookup returns CDR1 MNHEY and CDR2 SVGAGI. The CDR3 runs to 13 residues. V was cut by 7 bases and J by 6 bases, with 15 bases left in between. The CDR3 spells CASTGGEWAEAFF. The CDR3 DNA reads as TGTGCCAGCACGGGAGGGGAATGGGCTGAAGCTTTCTTT.

There are many counts of this clone. The CDR3 protein is CAWSALTGVYSYEQYF. The CDR3 DNA reads TGTGCCTGGAGTGCCTTGACAGGGGTCTACTCCTACGAGCAGTACTTC. The chain links TRBV30 to TRBJ2-7, with TRBD1 matching over 8 bases. The V gene end was trimmed by 1 base and the J gene end by 0 bases; junction bases not matched to a gene: 8. Germline V CDR1 and CDR2: GTSNPN, SVGIG (reference sequence). The CDR3 totals 16 residues.

A single count supports this clone. The chain uses TRBV7-7 and TRBJ2-3, with D perhaps TRBD2 (6 bases). Germline V gives CDR1 SSHAT, CDR2 FNYEAQ (reference sequence). The ends were cut back, 0 bases at V and 6 bases at J, with 16 bases in the middle. This CDR3 comprises 16 residues. CDR3 sequence (DNA): TGTGCCAGCAGCTTAGCGCCGGGACTGGCGTCTGATACGCAGTATTTT. Amino acids: CASSLAPGLASDTQYF. The full variable domain, with the rest looked up from reference TRBV7-7 and TRBJ2-3, is GAGVSQSPRYKVTKRGQDVTLRCDPISSHATLYWYQQALGQGPEFLTYFNYEAQPDKSGLPSDRFSAERPEGSISTLTIQRTEQRDSAMYRCASSLAPGLASDTQYFGPGTRLTVL.

This chain joins TRBV11-2 and TRBJ1-3; 10 bases map to TRBD1. CDR3 length: 15 amino acids. CDR1 and CDR2 (germline): SGHAT, FQNNGV. Trimming at V came to 5 bases and at J to 2 bases, leaving 3 bases not matched to a gene. The CDR3 region has the DNA TGTGCCAGCAGCATGGGGACAGGGGCTGGAAACACCATATATTTT. This sequence encodes CASSMGTGAGNTIYF.

The rearrangement links TRBV23-1 to TRBJ2-7, with unresolved D. TRBV23-1 falls under the ORF class, with uncertain function. The V and J ends lost 0 bases and 5 bases respectively, with 8 bases between them. The CDR3 covers 13 residues. The CDR3 DNA reads TGCGCCAGCAGTCAATCGTCCAGCAACGAGCAGTACTTC. It translates to CASSQSSSNEQYF.

Note on this clone: The same CDR3 can be traced to other DNA sequences in this sample. V and J are TRBV5-1 and TRBJ2-3; 8 bases map to TRBD2. CDR1 and CDR2 (germline): SGHRS, YFSETQ. The CDR3 is 14 residues long. V shed 0 bases, J shed 4 bases, and the junction held 1 base outside the gene matches. This CDR3 reads CASSLGAGADTQYF. The CDR3 DNA reads TGCGCCAGCAGCTTGGGAGCGGGAGCAGATACGCAGTATTTT.

V is TRBV7-9 and J is TRBJ1-1; D gene uncertain. Germline V CDR1 and CDR2: SEHNR, FQNEAQ (reference sequence). V was shortened by 1 base and J by 8 bases, with 14 bases between the two germline ends. The CDR3 consists of 14 residues. The DNA of the CDR3 is TGTGCCAGCAGCTTAGGTGGCTCCGCAATCGAAGCTTTCTTT. The encoded protein is CASSLGGSAIEAFF.

V usage is TRBV5-1 and J usage is TRBJ1-2, with a possible D match to TRBD1 (5 bases). Trimming shortened V by 1 base and J by 0 bases, and 10 bases separated the two germline ends. Germline V lookup: CDR1 SGHRS, CDR2 YFSETQ. The CDR3 has 15 residues. CDR3 loop: CASSLTGATNYGYTF. CDR3 bases: TGCGCCAGCAGCTTGACAGGCGCGACTAACTATGGCTACACCTTC.

The rearrangement links TRBV5-8 to TRBJ1-2, with a possible D match to TRBD1 (5 bases). Germline loops: CDR1 SGHTS, CDR2 YDEGEE. The CDR3 spans 12 residues. The germline V and J ends were trimmed by 1 base and 7 bases, with 8 bases remaining between them. The CDR3 DNA is TGTGCCAGCAGCTTGCGGGGACGTGGCTACACCTTC. Its translation is CASSLRGRGYTF. Full variable domain (outside the CDR3, taken from reference TRBV5-8 and TRBJ1-2): EAGVTQSPTHLIKTRGQQATLRCSPISGHTSVYWYQQALGLGLQFLLWYDEGEERNRGNFPPRFSGRQFPNYSSELNVNALELEDSALYLCASSLRGRGYTFGSGTRLTVV.

V and J are TRBV27 and TRBJ2-1; D perhaps matches TRBD1 (5 bases). This CDR3 region has 18 residues. Trimming stripped 2 bases from V and 3 bases from J, with 20 bases between. Germline-derived CDR1 and CDR2 are MNHEY and SMNVEV (reference sequence). CDR3 protein: CASSLLSVQGLVYNEQFF. The CDR3 DNA sequence: TGTGCCAGCAGTTTACTTTCGGTTCAGGGTTTAGTCTACAATGAGCAGTTCTTC.

J is TRBJ2-7 and V is TRBV6-5; 12 bases match TRBD2. V lost 4 bases to trimming and J lost 2 bases; unmatched junction nucleotides: 6. This CDR3 region has 16 residues. Germline CDR1 MNHEY, CDR2 SVGAGI. CDR3 in DNA: TGTGCCAGCAGTTCCGCGACTAGCGGGAGACCCTACGAGCAGTACTTC. Its protein is CASSSATSGRPYEQYF.

The chain joins TRBV9 to TRBJ2-3, with TRBD2 matching 7 bases. This CDR3 is built from 13 residues. Germline CDR1 SGDLS, CDR2 YYNGEE. With 7 bases clipped from V and 0 bases from J, the junction kept 2 bases outside the gene matches. CDR3 region: CASGRGSTDTQYF. As DNA, the CDR3 is TGTGCCAGCGGGAGGGGAAGCACAGATACGCAGTATTTT.

The V call is TRBV28, the J call TRBJ1-4, with a weak D call TRBD1 (6 bases). Germline V lookup: CDR1 MDHEN, CDR2 SYDVKM. Deletions cut 1 base from V and 8 bases from J, with 14 bases between. This CDR3 has 15 residues. The CDR3, as DNA: TGTGCCAGCAGTTTATATAGTCAGGGGCGGGAAAAACTGTTTTTT. This gives the protein CASSLYSQGREKLFF.

This chain uses TRBV18 with TRBJ2-1, with unresolved D. Looked up from germline, CDR1 is KGHSH and CDR2 is LQKENI. Trimming took 5 bases from V and 6 from J, leaving 5 bases between them. The CDR3 runs 11 residues. CDR3 sequence reads: CASSTANEQFF. The CDR3 region has the DNA TGTGCCAGCTCAACTGCCAATGAGCAGTTCTTC.